This T cell receptor (beta chain) was sequenced for a study of shared clonotypes between healthy human individuals. Per the germline V gene, CDR1 is SGHRS and CDR2 is YFSETQ. V shed 4 bases and J 0 bases; nucleotides not matched to a gene: 7. The CDR3 extends over 16 amino acids. Measured with immunoSEQ multiplex PCR; TCRdb has only the in-frame clones, and not every one. The sample includes 2 million to 2.5 million clones, approximately 95% seen only once; the top ten take over 0.1%. Concerning this clone: Its target is unknown.

Overall study results and limits: Clonotypes shared by all four donors outscored non-shared clonotypes in generation probability.

This receptor was obtained from a man between 18 and 29 years old in good health. V gene TRBV5-1 combines with J gene TRBJ2-7; 10 nucleotides align to TRBD2. The sequencing sample was made of naive CD4+ T cells sorted from blood. The subset here: CD45RA+ positively selected. The DNA of the CDR3 is TGCGCCAGCAGCCCGGAGGGACTAGCGAGCTCCTACGAGCAGTACTTC. Translated: CASSPEGLASSYEQYF.